The T cell receptor beta chain described here comes from a study of cytomegalovirus exposure and HLA in healthy donors. V trimming: 2 bases; J trimming: 9 bases; junction bases outside the gene matches: 9. Germline V gene lookup returns CDR1 MDHEN and CDR2 SYDVKM. The CDR3 is 15 residues long. It was with 60 Vbeta and 13 Jbeta primers that the PCR ran. TCRdb's table, derived via immunoSEQ multiplex PCR, lists solely in-frame clones and lacks some. The table has 110,000 to 150,000 clones, roughly 80% seen once. The TCR sequence derives from a female donor in good health and CMV-seronegative. The rearrangement links TRBV28 to TRBJ1-5; 8 bases are a match to TRBD1. Sequencing input: PBMCs. CDR3 loop: CASSLDQGAARPQHF. CDR3 nucleotide sequence: TGTGCCAGCAGTTTAGATCAGGGGGCGGCCAGGCCCCAGCATTTT. The full variable domain, in which reference TRBV28 and TRBJ1-5 provide the parts outside the CDR3, is DVKVTQSSRYLVKRTGEKVFLECVQDMDHENMFWYRQDPGLGLRLIYFSYDVKMKEKGDIPEGYSVSREKKERFSLILESASTNQTSMYLCASSLDQGAARPQHFGDGTRLSIL.